Each of the 28 T cell receptor beta chains below was sequenced from the same sample in a study of blood T cell repertoires in COVID-19. Libraries were prepared by immunoSEQ multiplex PCR; TCRdb keeps only in-frame clonotypes and omits some of them. The sample lists about 100,000 clones; roughly nine tenths were seen once. The specimen sequenced was peripheral blood. These receptors originate from a woman in her forties or fifties with COVID-19, enrolled during active disease.

The rearrangement links TRBV9 to TRBJ1-1; 7 bases align to TRBD1. CDR1 is SGDLS and CDR2 is YYNGEE in the germline V gene. CDR3 length: 15 amino acids. The V segment lost 4 bases and the J segment 4 bases; nucleotides outside the gene matches: 10. CDR3 nucleotide sequence: TGTGCCAGCAGCTCCGGGGACAGCTGGAGCACTGAAGCTTTCTTT. Residues: CASSSGDSWSTEAFF.

As to this clone: The junction shows a germline mismatch at one end, possibly a read error. The V call is TRBV7-7, the J call TRBJ2-3; 10 bases fit TRBD2. The CDR3 is 15 amino acids. In germline, CDR1 is SSHAT, CDR2 FNYEAQ (reference sequence). The CDR3: CASSLLSGGADTQYF. The DNA of the CDR3 is TGTGCTAGCAGCTTACTAAGCGGGGGGGCGGATACGCAGTATTTT. Drawing the rest from reference TRBV7-7 and TRBJ2-3, the complete variable domain is GAGVSQSPRYKVTKRGQDVTLRCDPISSHATLYWYQQALGQGPEFLTYFNYEAQPDKSGLPSDRFSAERPEGSISTLTIQRTEQRDSAMYRCASSLLSGGADTQYFGPGTRLTVL.

This chain links TRBV1 with TRBJ2-7; the D segment call TRBD2 is taken from the table without a DNA check. TRBV1 is annotated as a pseudogene. CDR3 size: 18 residues. The CDR3: CTSRQTRYKRWESYEQYF. The CDR3 DNA reads as TGCACCAGCAGGCAAACGAGGTACAAGCGGTGGGAGAGCTACGAGCAGTACTTC.

The rearrangement uses TRBV4-1 and TRBJ1-1; TRBD1 might be the D (6 bases). This CDR3 region has 13 residues. The germline V and J ends were trimmed by 4 bases and 5 bases, with 11 bases remaining between them. Germline CDR1 reads MGHRA; CDR2 reads YSYEKL. The CDR3 nucleotides are TGCGCCAGCAGCCCCGGGACAAATACTGAAGCTTTCTTT. Translating it yields CASSPGTNTEAFF.

The gene calls are TRBV28 and TRBJ1-5; 7 bases are shared with TRBD1. There are 16 residues in the CDR3. From germline, CDR1 is MDHEN and CDR2 SYDVKM. J gave up 5 bases and V 3 bases, and 10 bases lay outside the gene matches. CDR3 coding DNA: TGTGCCAGCAGTTTCCTGACAGGGAAGAAGGATCAGCCCCAGCATTTT. Protein: CASSFLTGKKDQPQHF.

The chain is built from TRBV9 and TRBJ2-5; 10 nucleotides align to TRBD2. The germline gives CDR1 SGDLS, CDR2 YYNGEE. The CDR3 has 16 residues. V shed 5 bases, J shed 2 bases, and the junction held 9 bases outside the gene matches. CDR3 DNA sequence: TGTGCCAGCAGTCATTCTAGCGGGGGTGGACAAGAGACCCAGTACTTC. Translated, it gives CASSHSSGGGQETQYF.

The chain links TRBV30 to TRBJ1-6; D is unclear. The CDR3 covers 12 residues. Germline V gene lookup returns CDR1 GTSNPN and CDR2 SVGIG (reference sequence). Trimming took 1 base from V and 6 from J, leaving 4 bases between them. The chain's CDR3 is CAWSGANSPLHF. The CDR3 region has the DNA TGTGCCTGGAGTGGGGCTAATTCACCCCTCCACTTT. Filled out from reference TRBV30 and TRBJ1-6, the complete variable domain reads SQTIHQWPATLVQPVGSPLSLECTVEGTSNPNLYWYRQAAGRGLQLLFYSVGIGQISSEVPQNLSASRPQDRQFILSSKKLLLSDSGFYLCAWSGANSPLHFGNGTRLTVT.

The rearrangement uses TRBV19 and TRBJ1-2; D might be TRBD1 (6 bases). The CDR3 has 16 residues. Trimming removed 0 bases at V and 4 bases at J, with 15 bases between. Germline lookup yields CDR1 LNHDA and CDR2 SQIVND (reference sequence). This CDR3 is CASSIDSDRYSYGYTF. The CDR3, as DNA: TGTGCCAGTAGTATAGATTCGGACAGATATTCCTATGGCTACACCTTC.

Note on this clone: This specimen includes other DNA sequences encoding the same CDR3. The V and J genes are TRBV6-5 and TRBJ1-1; D is undetermined. The CDR3 covers 14 residues. The ends were cut back, 0 bases at V and 2 bases at J, with 7 bases in the middle. Germline CDR1 MNHEY, CDR2 SVGAGI. The CDR3: CASSYSELNTEAFF. The CDR3 bases are TGTGCCAGCAGTTACTCGGAGCTCAACACTGAAGCTTTCTTT.

The rearrangement uses TRBV3-1 (or the pseudogene TRBV3-2) and TRBJ2-7, with TRBD1 matching over 10 bases. CDR3 length: 15 amino acids. CDR1 is LGHDT and CDR2 is YNNKEL in the germline V gene (reference sequence). Unmatched junction bases numbered 3, after V lost 1 base and J lost 3 bases. The CDR3 spells CASSQVGTGDYEQYF. The CDR3 DNA is TGTGCCAGCAGCCAAGTCGGGACAGGGGACTACGAGCAGTACTTC.

This clone has only one observation. V is TRBV7-3 and J is TRBJ2-5, with 7 bases that match TRBD2. V lost 5 bases to trimming and J lost 5 bases; unmatched junction nucleotides: 5. This CDR3 has 13 amino acids. CDR1 is SGHTA, CDR2 FQGTGA, per germline. The CDR3 DNA reads TGTGCCAGCAGCCCCCCCGGGGGGGAGACCCAGTACTTC. Translation: CASSPPGGETQYF.

The V and J genes are TRBV4-1 and TRBJ2-3; a weak D match, TRBD2 (5 bases). Trimming removed 0 bases at V and 4 bases at J, with 5 bases between. The CDR3 is 13 residues long. Germline values: CDR1 MGHRA, CDR2 YSYEKL. CDR3 DNA sequence: TGCGCCAGCAGCCAAGATAGCGCAGATACGCAGTATTTT. It is translated as CASSQDSADTQYF.

The rearrangement links TRBV5-4 to TRBJ1-4; weak D call: TRBD1 (6 bases). The CDR3 is 15 residues long. V was trimmed by 0 bases and J by 4 bases, leaving 10 bases between them. Looked up from germline, CDR1 is SGHNT and CDR2 is YYREEE (reference sequence). CDR3 nucleotide sequence: TGTGCCAGCAGCTTGGCTGGGGGCGGTAATGAAAAACTGTTTTTT. It translates to CASSLAGGGNEKLFF.

V and J are TRBV2 and TRBJ2-7; 7 bases map to TRBD1. Germline CDR1 is SNHLY and CDR2 is FYNNEI. CDR3 size: 14 residues. The V gene end was trimmed by 5 bases and the J gene end by 2 bases; junction bases not matched to a gene: 6. CDR3 DNA: TGTGCCAGCAGTTTAACAGGACAGGCCTACGAGCAGTACTTC. Translated: CASSLTGQAYEQYF. Filled out from reference TRBV2 and TRBJ2-7, the complete variable domain reads EPEVTQTPSHQVTQMGQEVILRCVPISNHLYFYWYRQILGQKVEFLVSFYNNEISEKSEIFDDQFSVERPDGSNFTLKIRSTKLEDSAMYFCASSLTGQAYEQYFGPGTRLTVT.

This clone was seen once. The V call is TRBV12-1, the J call TRBJ2-5; the table's D call of TRBD1 was not tested on the DNA. TRBV12-1 is a pseudogene locus. This CDR3 has 16 residues. The CDR3 loop reads CASSKTGTGFRETQYF. In DNA form, the CDR3 reads TGTGCCAGCAGCAAGACCGGGACAGGGTTTAGAGAGACCCAGTACTTC.

V usage is TRBV6-2 or TRBV6-3 and J usage is TRBJ1-5, with 9 bases that match TRBD1. Germline values: CDR1 MNHEY, CDR2 SVGEGT. Trimming took 5 bases from V and 7 from J; bases not matched to a gene: 3. The CDR3 spans 13 residues. The CDR3 reads CASSRDRAQPQHF. The CDR3 nucleotides read TGTGCCAGCAGTAGGGACAGGGCGCAGCCCCAGCATTTT.

The chain uses TRBV7-9 and TRBJ2-7, with TRBD1 identical over 8 bases. This CDR3 region has 14 residues. Germline V gives CDR1 SEHNR, CDR2 FQNEAQ (reference sequence). Trimming took 5 bases from V and 1 from J; bases not matched to a gene: 4. The CDR3 reads CASSPGTGSYEQYF. DNA of the CDR3: TGTGCCAGCAGCCCAGGGACAGGTTCCTACGAGCAGTACTTC.

V is TRBV27 and J is TRBJ2-7; 8 bases are shared with TRBD1. This CDR3 spans 13 amino acids. V was clipped by 8 bases and J by 2 bases; unmatched bases: 5. Germline CDR1 reads MNHEY; CDR2 reads SMNVEV (reference sequence). The DNA for the CDR3 is TGTGCCAGCGGGAGACAGGGGCCCTACGAGCAGTACTTC. Encoded protein: CASGRQGPYEQYF.

The chain recombines TRBV2 with TRBJ2-7, with D possibly matching TRBD1 (6 bases). The germline V and J ends were trimmed by 6 bases and 2 bases, with 14 bases remaining between them. Germline V lookup: CDR1 SNHLY, CDR2 FYNNEI. CDR3 length: 14 amino acids. The CDR3 bases are TGTGCCAGCAGGTGGCAGGGGAGCGCCTACGAGCAGTACTTC. Encoded protein: CASRWQGSAYEQYF.

This clone was observed a single time. This sequence joins TRBV5-4 and TRBJ1-1, with TRBD1 matching 7 bases. V lost 3 bases to trimming and J lost 1 base; unmatched junction nucleotides: 6. The CDR3 extends over 15 amino acids. Germline CDR1 and CDR2: SGHNT and YYREEE (reference sequence). Here the CDR3 reads CASSSRTGGNTEAFF. CDR3 nucleotides: TGTGCCAGCAGCTCGCGGACAGGCGGGAACACTGAAGCTTTCTTT. Drawing the rest from reference TRBV5-4 and TRBJ1-1, the complete variable domain is ETGVTQSPTHLIKTRGQQVTLRCSSQSGHNTVSWYQQALGQGPQFIFQYYREEENGRGNFPPRFSGLQFPNYSSELNVNALELDDSALYLCASSSRTGGNTEAFFGQGTRLTVV.

This chain links TRBV12-3 or TRBV12-4 with TRBJ2-5; TRBD1 matches at 7 bases. CDR3 length: 13 amino acids. V lost 6 bases, J lost 4 bases, and 5 bases stayed unmatched. The CDR3, as DNA: TGTGCCAGCAGGAACCAGGGGGTAGAGACCCAGTACTTC. Residues: CASRNQGVETQYF.

The V call is TRBV13, the J call TRBJ1-6; 7 nucleotides agree with TRBD1. The CDR3 sequence is 17 residues long. Germline CDR1 is PRHDT and CDR2 is FYEKMQ (reference sequence). V lost 5 bases and J lost 0; bases outside the gene matches: 7. The CDR3, as DNA: TGTGCCAGCAGCGGACTGGACAGGAGCTCCTATAATTCACCCCTCCACTTT. It encodes CASSGLDRSSYNSPLHF.

J is TRBJ1-6 and V is TRBV30; possible D gene TRBD1, 5 bases. This CDR3 is 15 amino acids long. V was trimmed by 0 bases and J by 3 bases, leaving 9 bases between them. The germline V gene has CDR1 GTSNPN and CDR2 SVGIG (reference sequence). The CDR3 nucleotides read TGTGCCTGGAGTGTTTTGGGGGGCTATAATTCACCCCTCCACTTT. This translates into CAWSVLGGYNSPLHF. Supplemented by reference TRBV30 and TRBJ1-6, the full variable domain reads SQTIHQWPATLVQPVGSPLSLECTVEGTSNPNLYWYRQAAGRGLQLLFYSVGIGQISSEVPQNLSASRPQDRQFILSSKKLLLSDSGFYLCAWSVLGGYNSPLHFGNGTRLTVT.

V and J are TRBV9 and TRBJ2-1, with 10 positions matching TRBD2. CDR1 and CDR2 (germline): SGDLS, YYNGEE. This CDR3 comprises 16 residues. V was pared by 3 bases and J by 2 bases, with 5 bases of the junction left unmatched. CDR3 coding DNA: TGTGCCAGCAGCGCTAGCGGGGGCCATCCCTACAATGAGCAGTTCTTC. Amino acids: CASSASGGHPYNEQFF.

J is TRBJ2-2 and V is TRBV10-2, with D unclear. Trimming took 3 bases from V and 4 from J, leaving 6 bases between them. Germline CDR1 reads WSHSY; CDR2 reads SAAADI. There are 13 residues in the CDR3. The CDR3: CASSERSTGELFF. CDR3 DNA sequence: TGCGCCAGCAGTGAAAGGAGCACCGGGGAGCTGTTTTTT.

V is TRBV5-1 and J is TRBJ2-7, with TRBD2 matching 9 bases. Germline loops: CDR1 SGHRS, CDR2 YFSETQ. Trimming at V came to 3 bases and at J to 3 bases, leaving 7 bases not matched to a gene. CDR3 size: 15 residues. DNA for the CDR3: TGCGCCAGCAGCTGGTCGGATAGCGGGGGCTACGAGCAGTACTTC. Translated, it gives CASSWSDSGGYEQYF. Filled out from reference TRBV5-1 and TRBJ2-7, the complete variable domain reads KAGVTQTPRYLIKTRGQQVTLSCSPISGHRSVSWYQQTPGQGLQFLFEYFSETQRNKGNFPGRFSGRQFSNSRSEMNVSTLELGDSALYLCASSWSDSGGYEQYFGPGTRLTVT.

The J gene is TRBJ1-2, the V gene TRBV7-9, with 7 bases matching TRBD1. Germline trimming cut 5 bases from V and 4 bases from J; bases unmatched to any gene: 7. Germline values: CDR1 SEHNR, CDR2 FQNEAQ (reference sequence). The CDR3 loop spans 14 amino acids. The DNA for the CDR3 is TGTGCCAGCAGCCCCGGGACAGTGGTCTATGGCTACACCTTC. Translating gives CASSPGTVVYGYTF.

The chain couples TRBV19 to TRBJ2-6; D is undetermined. V lost 3 bases and J lost 0, with 6 bases in between. The CDR3 runs 15 residues. Germline CDR1 is LNHDA and CDR2 is SQIVND (reference sequence). The CDR3: CASSIPGSGANVLTF. DNA for the CDR3: TGTGCCAGTAGTATCCCAGGCTCTGGGGCCAACGTCCTGACTTTC.